The 19 T cell receptor beta chains in this list originate from one sample, sequenced in a study of blood T cell repertoires in COVID-19. Here immunoSEQ multiplex PCR was the method, and the copy in TCRdb shows in-frame clones only, minus some. Of 370,000 or so clones listed, 87% are singletons. The source material was PBMCs or T cells enriched from blood (not recorded which). All receptors derive from a man aged 25 to 40 who had recovered from COVID-19.

The chain combines TRBV27 with TRBJ2-7, with a weak D call TRBD1 (6 bases). The CDR3 length is 13 residues. Germline lookup yields CDR1 MNHEY and CDR2 SMNVEV (reference sequence). The germline V and J ends were trimmed by 5 bases and 3 bases, with 11 bases remaining between them. The CDR3 DNA sequence: TGTGCCAGCAGTAGGACAGCGCTCTACGAGCAGTACTTC. Amino acids: CASSRTALYEQYF.

This clone was observed a few times. This chain links TRBV5-5 with TRBJ2-7; D is unclear. CDR1 SGHKS and CDR2 YYEKEE come from the germline V gene (reference sequence). This CDR3 spans 12 amino acids. Trimming pared 0 bases from V and 3 bases from J, leaving 4 bases between. CDR3 in DNA: TGTGCCAGCAGCTTGGAATACTACGAGCAGTACTTC. This encodes CASSLEYYEQYF.

This sequence joins TRBV7-2 and TRBJ2-2; 8 bases line up with TRBD1. The germline V gene has CDR1 SGHTA and CDR2 FQGNSA. V gave up 5 bases and J gave up 1 base; unmatched junction bases: 3. This CDR3 region has 15 residues. The CDR3 spells CASSIQGGNTGELFF. CDR3 in DNA: TGTGCCAGCAGCATACAGGGGGGGAACACCGGGGAGCTGTTTTTT.

The chain couples TRBV18 to TRBJ2-2, with 7 nucleotides matching TRBD1. CDR1 KGHSH and CDR2 LQKENI come from the germline V gene. J was trimmed by 4 bases and V by 8 bases; bases with no gene match: 7. The CDR3 spans 14 residues. The CDR3 spells CASPATGSTGELFF. The CDR3 coding sequence is TGTGCCAGCCCAGCGACAGGGTCCACCGGGGAGCTGTTTTTT.

This clone came up once. The CDR3 nucleotides read TGTGCCAGCAGCAGCGAGGGATGGGTCACTGAAGCTTTCTTT. Translation gives CASSSEGWVTEAFF. The chain combines TRBV21-1 with TRBJ1-1. TRBV21-1 is a pseudogene locus. This CDR3 is 14 amino acids long.

The gene calls are TRBV10-3 and TRBJ2-3, with a weak D call TRBD1 (6 bases). The CDR3 is made up of 14 amino acids. Germline V CDR1 and CDR2: ENHRY, SYGVKD. Trimming removed 6 bases at V and 4 bases at J, with 14 bases between. The CDR3 sequence is CAISLPQGPDTQYF. The DNA for the CDR3 is TGTGCCATCAGCCTACCCCAGGGGCCAGATACGCAGTATTTT.

This clone was seen only once. As DNA, the CDR3 is TGTGCCAGTAGTATACGTACAGGGGGAGCTTTCTTT. Amino acids: CASSIRTGGAFF. This chain connects TRBV19 to TRBJ1-1, with 8 bases lining up with TRBD1. V was clipped by 2 bases and J by 10 bases; unmatched bases: 3. The length of the CDR3 is 12 residues. The V gene's germline CDR1 is LNHDA and CDR2 SQIVND (reference sequence).

This rearrangement joins TRBV5-6 to TRBJ2-1; TRBD2 might be the D (5 bases). The germline V and J ends were trimmed by 2 bases and 2 bases, with 8 bases remaining between them. This CDR3 has 14 residues. Germline V gene sequence: CDR1 SGHDT, CDR2 YYEEEE. CDR3 loop: CASSFTGTYNEQFF. In nucleotides, the CDR3 is TGTGCCAGCAGCTTTACGGGGACCTACAATGAGCAGTTCTTC.

The V gene is TRBV7-2, the J gene TRBJ2-4, with 7 bases that match TRBD1. Germline V gives CDR1 SGHTA, CDR2 FQGNSA. This CDR3 region has 16 residues. V was pared by 5 bases and J by 6 bases, with 13 bases of the junction left unmatched. CDR3 in amino acids: CASSPLLSAGGNIQYF. For the CDR3, the DNA is TGTGCCAGCAGCCCCCTCCTTTCGGCAGGGGGAAACATTCAGTACTTC.

This clone showed up just once. The rearrangement links TRBV2 to TRBJ2-3; D call uncertain. CDR1 and CDR2 from the germline V gene are SNHLY and FYNNEI. The CDR3 runs 13 residues. Between the trimmed V and J ends, which lost 7 bases and 6 bases, there was a span of 14 bases. For the CDR3, the DNA is TGTGCCAGCATTTCGACTCGATCGGATACGCAGTATTTT. Translated: CASISTRSDTQYF. Filled out from reference TRBV2 and TRBJ2-3, the complete variable domain reads EPEVTQTPSHQVTQMGQEVILRCVPISNHLYFYWYRQILGQKVEFLVSFYNNEISEKSEIFDDQFSVERPDGSNFTLKIRSTKLEDSAMYFCASISTRSDTQYFGPGTRLTVL.

V is TRBV29-1 and J is TRBJ2-1, with 11 bases lining up with TRBD1. Trimming removed 3 bases from V and 7 bases from J; junction bases left unmatched: 11. The CDR3 is 16 residues long. Germline CDR1 reads SQVTM; CDR2 reads ANQGSEA. The CDR3 DNA follows: TGCAGCGTTGAGTGGGACAGGGGGAATTTCAAAAATGAGCAGTTCTTC. It translates to CSVEWDRGNFKNEQFF.

The chain is built from TRBV18 and TRBJ2-7; 8 bases align to TRBD2. This CDR3 is built from 16 residues. Trimming cost V 0 bases and J 2 bases; bases outside gene matches: 6. The germline V gene encodes CDR1 KGHSH and CDR2 LQKENI. The CDR3 here is CASSPPGLAGPYEQYF. CDR3 in DNA: TGTGCCAGCTCACCACCGGGGCTAGCGGGTCCCTACGAGCAGTACTTC.

The rearrangement uses TRBV14 and TRBJ1-4; D might be TRBD1 (5 bases). Per germline, CDR1 SGHDN and CDR2 FVKESK. Trimming took off 4 bases at V and 5 bases at J, with 11 bases between the two ends. This CDR3 has 14 residues. The CDR3 protein is CASSRRGSNEKLFF. DNA of the CDR3: TGTGCCAGCAGCCGTAGGGGCTCAAATGAAAAACTGTTTTTT.

The chain uses TRBV12-5 and TRBJ2-5, with a weak D call TRBD2 (5 bases). V dropped 1 base and J dropped 5 bases, with 14 bases sitting between them. The length of the CDR3 is 15 residues. Germline-derived CDR1 and CDR2 are LGHNT and FRNRAP. The CDR3 loop reads CASGLAGAWRETQYF. In nucleotides, the CDR3 is TGTGCTAGTGGTTTGGCCGGAGCCTGGAGGGAGACCCAGTACTTC.

V usage is TRBV28 and J usage is TRBJ2-1, with D perhaps matching TRBD2 (5 bases). V lost 5 bases and J lost 2, with 16 bases in between. CDR1 and CDR2 from the germline V gene are MDHEN and SYDVKM. This CDR3 comprises 16 residues. In DNA form, the CDR3 reads TGTGCCAGCAGTCTACCCTCGGGATTCACCTACAATGAGCAGTTCTTC. This sequence encodes CASSLPSGFTYNEQFF.

The rearrangement links TRBV7-9 to TRBJ1-5, with D possibly TRBD1 on 5 matching bases. The germline V gene has CDR1 SEHNR and CDR2 FQNEAQ (reference sequence). The CDR3 runs 15 residues. Between the trimmed V and J ends, which lost 1 base and 4 bases, there was a span of 11 bases. The CDR3 nucleotides are TGTGCCAGCAGCTTAGGATGGGCAGGGAATCAGCCCCAGCATTTT. Protein product: CASSLGWAGNQPQHF.

The chain couples TRBV7-8 to TRBJ1-2, with D possibly being TRBD1 (6 bases). With 5 bases removed from V and 6 bases from J, the gap between germline ends came to 19 bases. The CDR3 runs to 15 residues. The germline gives CDR1 SGHVS, CDR2 FQNEAQ. The CDR3: CASSPILGAGHGYTF. The CDR3 DNA follows: TGTGCCAGCAGCCCAATTCTGGGGGCAGGGCATGGCTACACCTTC.

In regard to this clone: Other DNA sequences of this sample code for an identical CDR3. The chain carries TRBV30 and TRBJ1-1; D possibly corresponds to TRBD1 (5 bases). Germline CDR1 reads GTSNPN; CDR2 reads SVGIG (reference sequence). Trimming removed 0 bases at V and 4 bases at J, with 9 bases between. The CDR3 extends over 13 amino acids. The CDR3 DNA reads as TGTGCCTGGAGTGTAGGTAGGGGCACTGAAGCTTTCTTT. Residues: CAWSVGRGTEAFF.

This chain joins TRBV3-1 (or the pseudogene TRBV3-2) and TRBJ1-4; TRBD1 matches at 7 bases. The CDR3 extends over 14 amino acids. With V trimmed by 4 bases and J by 2 bases, 1 base remained unmatched. The germline gives CDR1 LGHDT, CDR2 YNNKEL (reference sequence). The CDR3 coding sequence is TGTGCCAGCAGCCGGGGACAGACTAATGAAAAACTGTTTTTT. It codes for CASSRGQTNEKLFF.